Listed below are T cell receptor beta chains from one sample, sequenced in a study of regulatory T cells in long-lasting Graves disease. Each CDR3 protein gets one entry after TCRdb re-called the multiplex PCR reads with MiXCR. The table has 400,000 to 550,000 distinct CDR3 sequences, roughly 15% seen once. These data were likewise used in another study, on T cells in Graves' hyperthyroidism and ophthalmopathy.

Sequences were derived from peripheral blood mononuclear cells (PBMCs), sampled at new diagnosis, from a patient treated with antithyroid drugs. All receptors derive from a woman aged 25 to 45 with Graves disease. Each CDR3 is given with its conserved first and last residue. D genes are given only for firm matches. Not every row has a clone size; where given, it reads once, few, many or a size class.

size: many
J: TRBJ2-5
V: TRBV29-1
D: -
CDR3: CSAQSGIPQETQYF
DNA: TGCAGCGCCCAATCGGGGATACCACAAGAGACCCAGTACTTC

size: -
J: TRBJ1-5
V: TRBV6-4
D: -
CDR3: CASRTPRADVDQPQHF
DNA: TGTGCCAGCAGGACCCCAAGGGCCGATGTGGACCAGCCCCAGCATTTT

size: many
J: TRBJ2-5
V: TRBV12-3/TRBV12-4
D: TRBD2
CDR3: CASTGGGETQYF
DNA: TGTGCCAGCACGGGGGGGGGGGAGACCCAGTACTTC

size: many
J: TRBJ2-5
V: TRBV7-6
D: -
CDR3: CASMGETQYF
DNA: TGTGCCAGCATGGGAGAGACCCAGTACTTC

size: few
J: TRBJ2-4
V: TRBV29-1
D: -
CDR3: CSVEAALPGPARAKNIQYF
DNA: TGCAGCGTTGAAGCTGCGCTCCCCGGACCGGCGCGAGCCAAAAACATTCAGTACTTC

size: few
J: TRBJ2-7
V: TRBV7-9
D: -
CDR3: CASSPEGGARVYEQYF
DNA: TGTGCCAGCAGTCCCGAGGGGGGGGCGCGTGTCTACGAGCAGTACTTC

size: many
J: TRBJ2-5
V: TRBV7-2
D: -
CDR3: CASSFTLVFFQETQYF
DNA: TGTGCCAGCAGCTTTACACTAGTTTTTTTCCAAGAGACCCAGTACTTC

size: few
J: TRBJ2-7
V: TRBV5-1
D: TRBD2
CDR3: CASSLLAGASGYEQYF
DNA: TGCGCCAGCAGCTTGTTAGCGGGAGCTTCGGGCTACGAGCAGTACTTC

size: -
J: TRBJ2-7
V: TRBV7-9
D: TRBD2
CDR3: CASSSIAGESYEQYF
DNA: TGTGCCAGCAGCTCCATAGCGGGAGAGAGCTACGAGCAGTACTTC

size: few
J: TRBJ1-5
V: TRBV6-2/TRBV6-3
D: TRBD1
CDR3: CASSYSRQGLQPQHF
DNA: TGTGCCAGCAGTTACTCGAGACAGGGCCTTCAGCCCCAGCATTTT

size: few
J: TRBJ2-7
V: TRBV28
D: TRBD1
CDR3: CASSTGGLSYEQYF
DNA: TGTGCCAGCAGTACAGGGGGCCTAAGCTACGAGCAGTACTTC

size: -
J: TRBJ2-2
V: TRBV6-9
D: TRBD1
CDR3: CASSYLGGTGGSTGELFF
DNA: TGTGCCAGCAGTTACCTCGGTGGGACAGGGGGCTCCACCGGGGAGCTGTTTTTT

size: -
J: TRBJ2-3
V: TRBV29-1
D: TRBD2
CDR3: CSVVSLAGSSTDTQYF
DNA: TGCAGCGTCGTGAGCTTAGCGGGTAGTAGCACAGATACGCAGTATTTT

size: many
J: TRBJ1-2
V: TRBV5-8
D: -
CDR3: CASSLKDYGYTF
DNA: TGTGCCAGCAGCTTGAAGGACTATGGCTACACCTTC

size: few
J: TRBJ2-7
V: TRBV29-1
D: -
CDR3: CSVGLRDTPLDEQYF
DNA: TGCAGCGTCGGCCTCCGGGACACTCCTCTGGACGAGCAGTACTTC

size: once
J: TRBJ2-5
V: TRBV2
D: TRBD2
CDR3: CASSELSGRYQETQYF
DNA: TGTGCCAGCAGTGAACTGAGCGGGAGGTACCAAGAGACCCAGTACTTC

size: few
J: TRBJ2-2
V: TRBV2
D: -
CDR3: CALGRGYTGELFF
DNA: TGTGCCCTAGGACGGGGGTACACCGGGGAGCTGTTTTTT

size: many
J: TRBJ2-2
V: TRBV20-1
D: -
CDR3: CSAAGVTGELFF
DNA: TGCAGTGCTGCCGGCGTGACCGGGGAGCTGTTTTTT

size: many
J: TRBJ1-5
V: TRBV5-5
D: -
CDR3: CASTLGGGSSNQPQHF
DNA: TGTGCCAGCACCCTCGGGGGGGGGTCAAGCAATCAGCCCCAGCATTTT

size: many
J: TRBJ2-5
V: TRBV2
D: TRBD1
CDR3: CASRENRQGQETQYF
DNA: TGTGCCAGCAGGGAGAACCGACAGGGCCAAGAGACCCAGTACTTC

size: many
J: TRBJ2-7
V: TRBV5-5
D: -
CDR3: CASSFMGPYEQYF
DNA: TGTGCCAGCAGCTTTATGGGGCCCTACGAGCAGTACTTC

size: many
J: TRBJ2-7
V: TRBV15
D: -
CDR3: CATSSRTVSYEQYF
DNA: TGTGCCACCAGCTCCCGGACAGTTTCCTACGAGCAGTACTTC

size: -
J: TRBJ1-5
V: TRBV10-3
D: -
CDR3: CATGLSGNSRNQPQHF
DNA: TGTGCCACAGGCCTCTCCGGGAACTCGAGGAATCAGCCCCAGCATTTT

size: many
J: TRBJ2-3
V: TRBV20-1
D: -
CDR3: CSAGGVSTDTQYF
DNA: TGCAGTGCGGGGGGAGTTAGCACAGATACGCAGTATTTT

size: -
J: TRBJ2-7
V: TRBV11-2
D: -
CDR3: CASSQVGYEQCF
DNA: TGTGCCAGCAGCCAAGTGGGCTACGAGCAGTGCTTC

size: once
J: TRBJ1-1
V: TRBV30
D: -
CDR3: CAWSPLMRGDTEAFF
DNA: TGTGCCTGGAGCCCCTTAATGAGAGGGGACACTGAAGCTTTCTTT

size: many
J: TRBJ2-3
V: TRBV20-1
D: -
CDR3: CSAAQPSADTQYF
DNA: TGCAGTGCTGCCCAACCCTCTGCAGATACGCAGTATTTT

size: -
J: TRBJ1-1
V: TRBV30
D: -
CDR3: CACHYISWGIEAFF
DNA: TGTGCCTGCCATTACATCTCTTGGGGCATTGAAGCTTTCTTT

size: -
J: TRBJ2-5
V: TRBV2
D: TRBD2
CDR3: CASSEGLAPQYF
DNA: TGTGCCAGCAGTGAGGGACTAGCTCCCCAGTACTTC

size: many
J: TRBJ2-5
V: TRBV29-1
D: -
CDR3: CSVGGFEETQYF
DNA: TGCAGCGTTGGAGGGTTTGAGGAGACCCAGTACTTC

size: many
J: TRBJ2-7
V: TRBV7-2
D: -
CDR3: CASNSMGTSYEQYF
DNA: TGTGCCAGCAACTCGATGGGAACCTCCTACGAGCAGTACTTC

size: few
J: TRBJ1-1
V: TRBV28
D: -
CDR3: CASSFGRSTEAFF
DNA: TGTGCCAGCAGTTTTGGGCGGAGCACTGAAGCTTTCTTT

size: few
J: TRBJ1-1
V: TRBV6-2/TRBV6-3
D: -
CDR3: CASSSGAPETEAFF
DNA: TGTGCCAGCAGTTCAGGGGCGCCGGAGACTGAAGCTTTCTTT